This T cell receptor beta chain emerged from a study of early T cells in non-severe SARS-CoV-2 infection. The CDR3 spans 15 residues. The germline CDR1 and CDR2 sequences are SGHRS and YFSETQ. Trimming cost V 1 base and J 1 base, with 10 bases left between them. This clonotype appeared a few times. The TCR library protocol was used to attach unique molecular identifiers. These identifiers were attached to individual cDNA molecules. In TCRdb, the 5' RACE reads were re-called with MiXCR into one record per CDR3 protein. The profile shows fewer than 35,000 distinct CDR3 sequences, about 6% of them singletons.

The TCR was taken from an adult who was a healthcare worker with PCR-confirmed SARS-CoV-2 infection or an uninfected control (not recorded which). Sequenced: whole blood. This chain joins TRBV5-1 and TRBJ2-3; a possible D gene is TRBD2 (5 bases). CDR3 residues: CASSLSGFGTDTQYF. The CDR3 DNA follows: TGCGCCAGCAGCTTGAGCGGCTTCGGCACAGATACGCAGTATTTT.